The 2 T cell receptor beta chains below all came from one sample that was sequenced in a study of T cell changes during pregnancy in multiple sclerosis. The assay was immunoSEQ multiplex PCR, and TCRdb's table has in-frame clones only and misses some. The data contain around 69,000 clones, just over 90% of them singletons. Sequencing was performed on peripheral blood, taken in the third trimester of pregnancy. These receptor sequences come from a female donor with multiple sclerosis, enrolled in a pregnancy study.

This chain connects TRBV5-1 to TRBJ2-2; TRBD2 agrees at 14 bases. The CDR3 totals 18 residues. The junction had 8 bases not matched to a gene; V was cut back by 2 bases and J by 5 bases. Germline V gene data show CDR1 as SGHRS and CDR2 as YFSETQ. CDR3 bases: TGCGCCAGCAGCTTCCGCACCGGGACTAGCGGGAGAACCGGGGAGCTGTTTTTT. Translated: CASSFRTGTSGRTGELFF.

The genes are TRBV6-5 and TRBJ2-3; 11 bases map to TRBD2. The germline V gene encodes CDR1 MNHEY and CDR2 SVGAGI. The CDR3 sequence is 15 residues long. Trimming removed 6 bases from V and 7 bases from J; junction bases left unmatched: 9. CDR3 sequence: CASRGTSGRPNTQYF. The CDR3 region has the DNA TGTGCCAGCAGGGGTACTAGCGGGAGACCTAATACGCAGTATTTT.